Listed below are T cell receptor beta chains from one sample, sequenced in a study of cytomegalovirus exposure and HLA in healthy donors. Sequencing used immunoSEQ multiplex PCR; TCRdb keeps in-frame clones, though not all of them. The sample lists about 190,000 clones, over 75% seen once, with 1.5% to 2% in the top ten. The material sequenced was PBMCs. The origin of the receptors is a man between 18 and 35 years old in good health and CMV-seronegative. CDR3s include the opening cysteine and the closing phenylalanine or tryptophan. Fields, in order: clone size, D gene, J gene, V gene, CDR3 DNA, CDR3 protein. A D gene is named only where the DNA matches it firmly. Clone size appears in some rows only: once, few, many, or a class for an expanded clone.

-,-,TRBJ2-4,TRBV7-2,TGTGCCAGCAGCTTAAGGGGGGCCAAAAACATTCAGTACTTC,CASSLRGAKNIQYF
once,TRBD1,TRBJ1-4,TRBV7-2,TGTGCCAGCAGTGAACAGGGGGCGACTAATGAAAAACTGTTTTTT,CASSEQGATNEKLFF
-,-,TRBJ1-1,TRBV10-3,TGTGCCATCAGTGAGTTCGGGGGTGCTGAAGCTTTCTTT,CAISEFGGAEAFF
-,-,TRBJ2-3,TRBV30,TGTGCCTGGAGTGTTAGTATCCTGGGCACAGATACGCAGTATTTT,CAWSVSILGTDTQYF
-,TRBD2,TRBJ2-1,TRBV7-2,TGTGCCAGCAGCCAGAGCGGGAGTTGGACCAATGAGCAGTTCTTC,CASSQSGSWTNEQFF
-,TRBD1,TRBJ1-1,TRBV19,TGTGCCAGTAGTATGCTACAGGGGAAGGGGTACGCTGAAGCTTTCTTT,CASSMLQGKGYAEAFF
-,-,TRBJ2-7,TRBV5-4,TGTGCCAGCAGCTTTAATGCAAAAACGACTTTCGAGCAGTACTTC,CASSFNAKTTFEQYF
-,TRBD2,TRBJ2-3,TRBV9,TGTGCCAGCAGCCGACTAGCGGGAGGGAAAGCAGATACGCAGTATTTT,CASSRLAGGKADTQYF
-,-,TRBJ1-2,TRBV11-2,TGTGCCAGCAGCCTGAGGGGGAGAAACTATGGCTACACCTTC,CASSLRGRNYGYTF
-,-,TRBJ2-3,TRBV15,TGTGCCACCATGGTTAGAACCCCGAGGGTAGGCCCAGATACGCAGTATTTT,CATMVRTPRVGPDTQYF
-,-,TRBJ2-5,TRBV6-1,TGTGCCAGCTGTGTAGAAGAAGAGACCCAGTACTTC,CASCVEEETQYF
-,TRBD1,TRBJ2-7,TRBV5-4,TGTGCCAGCAGCGCCCCGGGACAGGGGATATCCTACGAGCAGTACTTC,CASSAPGQGISYEQYF
-,-,TRBJ2-2,TRBV6-1,TGTGCCAGCAGTGAACGCCCAGCGGGCGCCGGGGAGCTGTTTTTT,CASSERPAGAGELFF
-,TRBD2,TRBJ2-5,TRBV29-1,TGCAGCGTTGAGGTTGGGAGGGGCGAGACCCAGTACTTC,CSVEVGRGETQYF
-,TRBD2,TRBJ2-7,TRBV5-5,TGTGCCAGCAGCTTGTCAGCGGGAGTCTCCTACGAGCAGTACTTC,CASSLSAGVSYEQYF
-,-,TRBJ1-1,TRBV19,TGTGCCAGTAGGCACAGGGTCGAAGCTTTCTTT,CASRHRVEAFF
-,-,TRBJ2-6,TRBV27,TGTGCCAGCAGTTTATGGGTGGCGGACAGCCTCTCTGGGGCCAACGTCCTGACTTTC,CASSLWVADSLSGANVLTF
-,TRBD2,TRBJ2-5,TRBV28,TGTGCCAGCAGTTTACGGCCGGGACTAGCGGAGACCCAGTACTTC,CASSLRPGLAETQYF
-,TRBD1,TRBJ2-1,TRBV6-6,TGTGCCAGCATCTCCGGGACAGGGGAGCACAATGAGCAGTTCTTC,CASISGTGEHNEQFF
once,TRBD1,TRBJ2-7,TRBV7-9,TGTGCCAGCAGCTGGGGACAGCGACCCGAGCAGTACTTC,CASSWGQRPEQYF
-,TRBD1,TRBJ1-2,TRBV11-2,TGTGCCAGCAGCTTAGATCCAGGGGGTATCTATGGCTACACCTTC,CASSLDPGGIYGYTF
-,-,TRBJ1-1,TRBV6-5,TGTGCCAGCAGACTAAGTGAAGCTTTCTTT,CASRLSEAFF
-,-,TRBJ2-1,TRBV13,TGTGCCAGCAGCCGGGGAAACAATGAGCAGTTCTTC,CASSRGNNEQFF
-,-,TRBJ2-3,TRBV6-5,TGTGCCAGCAGACTCGGGACTTCACCAGATACGCAGTATTTT,CASRLGTSPDTQYF
-,TRBD1,TRBJ2-7,TRBV7-2,TGTGCCAGCAGCCAAAGGACAGGGGTCTCCTACGAGCAGTACTTC,CASSQRTGVSYEQYF
-,-,TRBJ2-1,TRBV2,TGTGCCAGCATAATGAGTGGGCGGGCCTACCAGACCTACAATGAGCAGTTCTTC,CASIMSGRAYQTYNEQFF
-,TRBD1,TRBJ1-1,TRBV27,TGTGCCAGCAGTTTATCTAACAGGGGCAGGGCTTTCTTT,CASSLSNRGRAFF
-,-,TRBJ2-3,TRBV14,TGTGCCAGCAGCCAAGGGCCCTTTGGAGGAGATACGCAGTATTTT,CASSQGPFGGDTQYF
-,-,TRBJ1-1,TRBV7-9,TGTGCCAGCAGCTTAGGGGGAGGGTTGGGGCGCACTGAAGCTTTCTTT,CASSLGGGLGRTEAFF
-,-,TRBJ2-1,TRBV5-4,TGTGCCAGCAGCTTGTTCGGCCGGGAGACTGAGCAGTTCTTC,CASSLFGRETEQFF
-,-,TRBJ1-3,TRBV19,TGTGCCAGTAGCCCACAGGGTGACTCTGGAAACACCATATATTTT,CASSPQGDSGNTIYF
-,-,TRBJ1-5,TRBV11-2,TGTGCCAGCAGCTTAAAAGAACTAGGCGGGGATCAGCCCCAGCATTTT,CASSLKELGGDQPQHF